The present entry profiles one T cell receptor (beta chain) with its context. The CDR3 length is 14 residues. Germline-derived CDR1 and CDR2 are DFQATT and SNEGSKA (reference sequence). V shed 0 bases and J shed 2 bases, with 11 bases lying between them. The data were taken from a study of blood T cells in healthy people across ages. A J-beta primer mix and a sample-barcoded 5' primer were used in a second PCR of about 7 to 12 cycles. TCRdb processed the 5' RACE reads anew with MiXCR; each CDR3 protein has one entry. The sample gives about 680,000 distinct CDR3 sequences, about 52% of which show up once; about 32% is in the top ten.

The clonotype originates from a woman aged 55-70 years in good health. Material for sequencing was blood. The genes are TRBV20-1 and TRBJ2-7, with D maybe TRBD2 (6 bases). CDR3 amino acids: CSARDAGSAYEQYF. The CDR3 DNA reads TGCAGTGCTAGAGATGCGGGGAGTGCCTACGAGCAGTACTTC.